This section outlines one TCR beta chain sequence together with its context. No antigen is known for it. Base qualities are missing; no much larger clone stands one base away. This specimen comes from a study of OX40 agonist ivuxolimab in advanced cancers. About the study as a whole: Ivuxolimab was a fully human IgG2 agonistic monoclonal antibody targeting the costimulatory receptor OX40 (CD134). Intravenous ivuxolimab was administered to patients every 2 weeks at six dose levels: 0.01, 0.1, 0.3, 1.5, 3 and 10 mg/kg. Of the roughly 54 patients in dose escalation, 19 had hepatocellular carcinoma, some 15 had melanoma, 9 had renal cell carcinoma and 9 had head and neck cancer. In the dose-escalation cohort, roughly 80% of patients were male, and the mean age was around 60 years, with a range of about 20 to 79. Patients were allowed to have had prior anti-PD-1, anti-PD-L1 or anti-CTLA-4 therapy, and approximately 41% of the dose-escalation patients had previously received checkpoint inhibitors. Three dose-escalation patients achieved partial responses, one with hepatocellular carcinoma and two with cutaneous melanoma. Peripheral TCRbeta sequencing aimed to test whether ivuxolimab altered TCR sequence diversity and caused clonal T-cell expansion. The paper covers the monotherapy dose-escalation part of the phase I ivuxolimab trial, which included N of about 50 patients.

CDR1 is given as MDHEN and CDR2 as SYDVKM, both from the germline V gene. From the cysteine up to the phenylalanine, the CDR3 has a length of 16 residues. The retained sequence is limited to the CDR3, 48 bases, with the frame set at the first base. V is pruned by 4 bases and J by 2 bases, leaving 9 bases of the junction without a gene match. To sequence the TCRbeta CDR3 region, genomic DNA was isolated from the sorted cells. The immunoSEQ Assay was used for sequencing of TCRbeta CDR3 regions. TCRdb limited this immuneACCESS table to in-frame rearrangements with V and J called. A share of clones is missing; checked studies link under half to unresolved V genes, and the rest is unexplained. Recorded for this sample are fewer than 40,000 clones; around three quarters of them occurred a single time. The ten top clones hold around 13% of the sample. Patients with autoimmune disease history or receiving systemic immunosuppression were excluded from the trial. In every dose cohort, peripheral blood was drawn for TCR sequencing at baseline, cycle 4 day 1, and cycle 7 day 1. The samples were taken from a phase I, first-in-human, multicenter, open-label dose-escalation trial of ivuxolimab. Adults with locally advanced or metastatic head and neck squamous cell, hepatocellular, melanoma or renal cell carcinoma were enrolled in the trial. CD4+ and CD8+ T cells were sorted separately from peripheral blood before TCR sequencing.

The paper's findings and limits, for the study overall: The antigen specificity of the clonally expanded peripheral T cells was not determined. At doses of 0.1 to 3.0 mg/kg, clonal expansion of both CD4+ and CD8+ blood T cells was observed from baseline to week 6. After ivuxolimab, CD8+ T cells had more expanded clones than CD4+ T cells on average. In the 0.1-3.0 mg/kg groups, partial responders had among the lowest normalized peripheral clonal expansion, particularly in CD8+ T cells. Low levels of normalized T-cell clonal expansion were also seen in some patients who did not respond.

The sample was CD4+ or CD8+ T cells sorted from blood, taken in a trial of the OX40 agonist ivuxolimab. The chain couples TRBV28 to TRBJ2-7, and TRBD1 aligns with 9 junction nucleotides. The receptor was isolated from an adult with an advanced solid tumor such as melanoma, head and neck, liver or kidney cancer. CDR3 region: CASSYPTGGAPYEQYF. The DNA sequence is TGTGCCAGCAGTTACCCCACAGGGGGCGCCCCCTACGAGCAGTACTTC.